This passage covers 30 T cell receptor beta chains from one sample sequenced in a study of T-cell memory formation after mild COVID-19. Each CDR3 protein gets one entry after TCRdb re-called the 5' RACE reads with MiXCR. The data contain hundreds of thousands of distinct CDR3 sequences, 15% to 17% of them singletons. What was sequenced was PBMCs or a T cell subset sorted from them (not recorded which). The source of these receptors is an adult woman who had mild COVID-19 (a few samples of this study predate the infection). Cell type and time point are not known.

This clonotype was counted ten times or more. The chain has TRBV7-2 and TRBJ2-1; TRBD1 matches at 12 bases. Germline V gene sequence: CDR1 SGHTA, CDR2 FQGNSA. The CDR3 is 17 residues long. The ends lost 8 bases at V and 3 bases at J; junction bases unmatched: 11. Here the CDR3 reads CASSRDRGQSGYNEQFF. DNA for the CDR3: TGTGCCAGCTCCCGGGACAGGGGGCAATCGGGCTACAATGAGCAGTTCTTC.

This clonotype was observed a few times. The chain is built from TRBV20-1 and TRBJ2-5, with D perhaps assigned TRBD1 or TRBD2 (5 bases each). There are 16 residues in the CDR3. V gave up 0 bases and J gave up 5 bases, with 19 bases separating them. Germline CDR1 DFQATT, CDR2 SNEGSKA (reference sequence). The CDR3 reads CSARDWTGTLGETQYF. CDR3 DNA: TGCAGTGCTAGAGACTGGACCGGGACGTTAGGGGAGACCCAGTACTTC.

This clonotype showed up many times. The chain joins TRBV7-2 to TRBJ2-4, with 9 bases identical to TRBD2. The V segment lost 4 bases and the J segment 0 bases; nucleotides outside the gene matches: 4. This CDR3 contains 16 residues. The germline V gene encodes CDR1 SGHTA and CDR2 FQGNSA. The DNA of the CDR3 is TGTGCCAGCAGCTCGACTAGCGGCCCAGCCAAAAACATTCAGTACTTC. It codes for CASSSTSGPAKNIQYF. The full variable domain, rest sourced from reference TRBV7-2 and TRBJ2-4, is GAGVSQSPSNKVTEKGKDVELRCDPISGHTALYWYRQSLGQGLEFLIYFQGNSAPDKSGLPSDRFSAERTGGSVSTLTIQRTQQEDSAVYLCASSSTSGPAKNIQYFGAGTRLSVL.

V usage is TRBV20-1 and J usage is TRBJ1-3, with D possibly being TRBD1 (6 bases). The CDR3 covers 14 residues. V lost 3 bases and J lost 2, with 11 bases in between. Germline V CDR1 and CDR2: DFQATT, SNEGSKA (reference sequence). CDR3 bases: TGCAGTGCTAGCGGGGGGCACACTGGAAACACCATATATTTT. Translation gives CSASGGHTGNTIYF.

This clonotype has just a few counts. The chain combines TRBV7-9 with TRBJ2-2; no firm D call. The CDR3 contains 12 residues. Germline loops: CDR1 SEHNR, CDR2 FQNEAQ (reference sequence). Trimming shortened V by 5 bases and J by 5 bases, and 6 bases separated the two germline ends. The CDR3 is CASSQTTGELFF. The CDR3 DNA reads as TGTGCCAGCAGCCAAACTACCGGGGAGCTGTTTTTT.

The chain joins TRBV12-3 or TRBV12-4 to TRBJ2-1; weak D call: TRBD1 (6 bases). There are 12 residues in the CDR3. Trimming cost V 6 bases and J 10 bases, with 13 bases left between them. In nucleotides, the CDR3 is TGTGCCAGCAGCCGGTCACAGGGCGAGCAGTTCTTC. It translates to CASSRSQGEQFF.

The chain has TRBV7-9 and TRBJ2-1, with D perhaps TRBD2 (6 bases). The V gene's germline CDR1 is SEHNR and CDR2 FQNEAQ (reference sequence). Between the trimmed V and J ends, which lost 5 bases and 4 bases, there was a span of 15 bases. The CDR3 sequence is 15 residues long. CDR3 sequence: CASSPRRGQYNEQFF. CDR3 DNA: TGTGCCAGCAGCCCCCGGAGGGGCCAATACAATGAGCAGTTCTTC.

The V gene is TRBV10-3, the J gene TRBJ2-7; D may match TRBD1 or TRBD2 (5 bases each). CDR1 is ENHRY, CDR2 SYGVKD, per germline. This CDR3 region has 14 residues. Deletions cut 1 base from V and 0 bases from J, with 7 bases between. CDR3 loop: CAISEWGSSYEQYF. CDR3 bases: TGTGCCATCAGTGAGTGGGGGAGCTCCTACGAGCAGTACTTC.

This clonotype was seen a handful of times. The chain links TRBV7-9 to TRBJ2-3; TRBD2 agrees at 12 bases. The CDR3 totals 15 residues. Germline CDR1 SEHNR, CDR2 FQNEAQ (reference sequence). Trimming took 3 bases from V and 6 from J; bases not matched to a gene: 4. For the CDR3, the DNA is TGTGCCAGCAGCTTGACTAGCGGGAGTGGTGATACGCAGTATTTT. Protein sequence: CASSLTSGSGDTQYF.

V usage is TRBV29-1 and J usage is TRBJ2-7; D could derive from TRBD1 or TRBD2 (5 bases each). The V gene lost 4 bases and the J gene lost 1 base, with 14 bases spanning the gap. The germline gives CDR1 SQVTM, CDR2 ANQGSEA. The CDR3 runs 14 residues. CDR3 nucleotide sequence: TGCAGCGTTGGGAGCCCTGGGGGATCCTACGAGCAGTACTTC. Translated, it gives CSVGSPGGSYEQYF.

This clonotype occurred many times. The chain recombines TRBV7-2 with TRBJ2-7; 8 bases are shared with TRBD2. V was pared by 5 bases and J by 6 bases, with 9 bases of the junction left unmatched. CDR3 length: 14 residues. Germline assignment: CDR1 SGHTA and CDR2 FQGNSA. The CDR3 protein is CASSVGGATTEQYF. The CDR3 coding sequence is TGTGCCAGCAGCGTCGGGGGGGCAACTACCGAGCAGTACTTC.

This clonotype has only a few counts. The CDR3 loop is CASSLDYHTYNEQFF. Here the CDR3 DNA reads TGCGCCAGCAGCCTCGACTATCATACCTACAATGAGCAGTTCTTC. The chain has TRBV5-1 and TRBJ2-1; D may be TRBD2 (5 bases). Germline CDR1 reads SGHRS; CDR2 reads YFSETQ. The CDR3 spans 15 residues. V shed 4 bases and J shed 2 bases, with 13 bases lying between them.

The genes are TRBV5-8 and TRBJ1-4; D gene ambiguous. Germline CDR1 reads SGHTS; CDR2 reads YDEGEE. This CDR3 region has 12 residues. Trimming shortened V by 0 bases and J by 8 bases, and 5 bases separated the two germline ends. In nucleotides, the CDR3 is TGTGCCAGCAGCTTGGACGCCGAAAAACTGTTTTTT. Amino acids: CASSLDAEKLFF.

The chain couples TRBV15 to TRBJ2-2; 7 bases are shared with TRBD1. The ends lost 3 bases at V and 2 bases at J; junction bases unmatched: 9. The CDR3 has 17 amino acids. Germline assignment: CDR1 LNHNV and CDR2 YYDKDF (reference sequence). The CDR3 spells CATSSLPGQRNTGELFF. Written as DNA, the CDR3 is TGTGCCACCAGCAGTCTCCCGGGACAGCGTAACACCGGGGAGCTGTTTTTT.

The rearrangement links TRBV6-2 or TRBV6-3 to TRBJ2-2; D is perhaps TRBD1 (6 bases). The V end was cut by 6 bases, the J end by 4 bases, with 18 bases between. The germline CDR1 and CDR2 sequences are MNHEY and SVGEGT. This CDR3 is 16 amino acids long. The CDR3 DNA is TGTGCCAGCAGACATCCGACAGGTCCCGGCACCGGGGAGCTGTTTTTT. Its protein is CASRHPTGPGTGELFF.

The rearrangement uses TRBV20-1 and TRBJ2-1, with D unclear. This CDR3 is 12 amino acids long. The germline CDR1 and CDR2 sequences are DFQATT and SNEGSKA (reference sequence). Trimming pared 3 bases from V and 6 bases from J, leaving 9 bases between. CDR3 region: CSASRGVNEQFF. As DNA, the CDR3 is TGCAGTGCTAGTCGTGGCGTCAATGAGCAGTTCTTC.

The rearrangement uses TRBV4-3 and TRBJ2-1; maybe TRBD1 (5 bases). Germline V gene data show CDR1 as LGHNA and CDR2 as YSLEER. CDR3 length equals 19 residues. Trimming left V 0 bases short and J 0 bases short, with 18 bases between. CDR3 region: CASSQEGRRARSSYNEQFF. In DNA form, the CDR3 reads TGCGCCAGCAGCCAAGAAGGCCGCAGGGCACGGAGCTCCTACAATGAGCAGTTCTTC.

The chain uses TRBV24-1 and TRBJ2-1; 11 bases agree with TRBD2. Germline V gene data show CDR1 as KGHDR and CDR2 as SFDVKD. There are 18 residues in the CDR3. V shed 4 bases and J 7 bases; nucleotides not matched to a gene: 14. The CDR3, as DNA: TGTGCCACCAGTGAACCGCTTACCACTAGCGGGAGAAGGAATGAGCAGTTCTTC. It codes for CATSEPLTTSGRRNEQFF.

This clonotype appeared a few times. The rearrangement joins TRBV15 to TRBJ2-7; the match to TRBD1 covers 9 bases. Germline V lookup: CDR1 LNHNV, CDR2 YYDKDF (reference sequence). Unmatched junction bases numbered 11, after V lost 5 bases and J lost 3 bases. CDR3 length equals 16 residues. In nucleotides, the CDR3 is TGTGCCACCAGCCGCATCTCCGGGACAGGGATCTACGAGCAGTACTTC. Residues: CATSRISGTGIYEQYF. The full variable domain, in which reference TRBV15 and TRBJ2-7 provide the parts outside the CDR3, is DAMVIQNPRYQVTQFGKPVTLSCSQTLNHNVMYWYQQKSSQAPKLLFHYYDKDFNNEADTPDNFQSRRPNTSFCFLDIRSPGLGDTAMYLCATSRISGTGIYEQYFGPGTRLTVT.

This clonotype was picked up a small number of times. V and J are TRBV14 and TRBJ2-3; weak D call: TRBD2 (5 bases). The CDR3 contains 15 residues. V was cut by 1 base and J by 0 bases, with 8 bases left in between. Germline CDR1 reads SGHDN; CDR2 reads FVKESK. This chain's CDR3 is CASSQGTLSTDTQYF. In DNA, the CDR3 is TGTGCCAGCAGCCAAGGGACTTTAAGCACAGATACGCAGTATTTT.

There are a few counts of this clonotype. The V and J genes are TRBV6-5 and TRBJ2-3; 9 positions agree with TRBD2. This CDR3 is 14 amino acids long. The germline V gene encodes CDR1 MNHEY and CDR2 SVGAGI. The ends lost 7 bases at V and 2 bases at J; junction bases unmatched: 4. This CDR3 reads CASTLAGPTDTQYF. CDR3 DNA: TGTGCCAGCACCCTAGCGGGACCCACAGATACGCAGTATTTT.

DNA of the CDR3: TGCGCCAGCGAGACTAGCGGGAGGGACTCCGGGGAGCTGTTTTTT. This gives the protein CASETSGRDSGELFF. The chain carries TRBV4-1 and TRBJ2-2, with 14 bases identical to TRBD2. The length of the CDR3 is 15 residues. Germline V gene lookup returns CDR1 MGHRA and CDR2 YSYEKL. V shed 8 bases and J 6 bases; nucleotides not matched to a gene: 5.

The sample holds a few counts of this clonotype. The chain links TRBV20-1 to TRBJ1-5; D gene unclear. Trimming removed 6 bases at V and 0 bases at J, with 9 bases between. The germline V gene encodes CDR1 DFQATT and CDR2 SNEGSKA (reference sequence). The CDR3 contains 13 residues. The CDR3 DNA sequence: TGCAGTGCCCGTCCAGATAGCAATCAGCCCCAGCATTTT. This gives the protein CSARPDSNQPQHF.

The CDR3 sequence is CASSQAQQGAGANVLTF. The CDR3 DNA follows: TGCGCCAGCAGCCAAGCCCAACAGGGGGCTGGGGCCAACGTCCTGACTTTC. The chain uses TRBV4-1 and TRBJ2-6; TRBD1 matches 8 bases. Trimming cost V 1 base and J 2 bases; bases outside gene matches: 4. CDR1 MGHRA and CDR2 YSYEKL come from the germline V gene. This CDR3 has 17 amino acids.

The gene calls are TRBV7-9 and TRBJ1-6, with 10 bases that match TRBD1. Germline trimming cut 5 bases from V and 4 bases from J; bases unmatched to any gene: 11. The CDR3 totals 18 residues. In germline, CDR1 is SEHNR, CDR2 FQNEAQ (reference sequence). The CDR3 here is CASSLGTGVTFYNSPLHF. The CDR3 nucleotides are TGTGCCAGCAGCCTCGGGACAGGGGTGACCTTTTATAATTCACCCCTCCACTTT.

The V and J genes are TRBV6-1 and TRBJ2-7; 10 positions match TRBD2. V trimming: 0 bases; J trimming: 4 bases; junction bases outside the gene matches: 18. This CDR3 comprises 20 residues. Germline V gene sequence: CDR1 MNHNS, CDR2 SASEGT. CDR3 nucleotides: TGTGCCAGCAGTGAAGCGAACGGTAGCGGGAGGCGTCTGCGTGGTTACGAGCAGTACTTC. Protein: CASSEANGSGRRLRGYEQYF.

The genes are TRBV9 and TRBJ2-1, with 10 bases lining up with TRBD2. The CDR3 sequence is 15 residues long. Germline V gene lookup returns CDR1 SGDLS and CDR2 YYNGEE. V trimming: 0 bases; J trimming: 9 bases; junction bases outside the gene matches: 6. CDR3: CASSVAGLAFREQFF. CDR3 sequence (DNA): TGTGCCAGCAGCGTAGCGGGACTAGCGTTCCGTGAGCAGTTCTTC.

This clonotype was recorded a few times. This rearrangement joins TRBV6-5 to TRBJ1-6, with TRBD1 matching 7 bases. Germline V gene data show CDR1 as MNHEY and CDR2 as SVGAGI. CDR3 size: 15 residues. Trimming removed 3 bases from V and 6 bases from J; junction bases left unmatched: 5. Here the CDR3 DNA reads TGTGCCAGCAGTTATCGACAGGGACTTAATTCACCCCTCCACTTT. Its protein product is CASSYRQGLNSPLHF.

The CDR3, as DNA: TGTGCCAGCCGCCTACAGGGAAACTATGGCTACACCTTC. It specifies CASRLQGNYGYTF. This rearrangement joins TRBV5-5 to TRBJ1-2, with D possibly being TRBD1 (6 bases). The V gene lost 7 bases and the J gene lost 2 bases, with 12 bases spanning the gap. The CDR3 totals 13 residues. The germline gives CDR1 SGHKS, CDR2 YYEKEE (reference sequence).

The rearrangement uses TRBV7-2 and TRBJ2-7; tentative D call: TRBD1 (5 bases). CDR3 length: 13 residues. The germline V gene encodes CDR1 SGHTA and CDR2 FQGNSA. Between the trimmed V and J ends, which lost 5 bases and 3 bases, there was a span of 11 bases. The DNA for the CDR3 is TGTGCCAGCAGCCGCGAGACAGTCTACGAGCAGTACTTC. Protein: CASSRETVYEQYF. The full variable domain, rest sourced from reference TRBV7-2 and TRBJ2-7, is GAGVSQSPSNKVTEKGKDVELRCDPISGHTALYWYRQSLGQGLEFLIYFQGNSAPDKSGLPSDRFSAERTGGSVSTLTIQRTQQEDSAVYLCASSRETVYEQYFGPGTRLTVT.